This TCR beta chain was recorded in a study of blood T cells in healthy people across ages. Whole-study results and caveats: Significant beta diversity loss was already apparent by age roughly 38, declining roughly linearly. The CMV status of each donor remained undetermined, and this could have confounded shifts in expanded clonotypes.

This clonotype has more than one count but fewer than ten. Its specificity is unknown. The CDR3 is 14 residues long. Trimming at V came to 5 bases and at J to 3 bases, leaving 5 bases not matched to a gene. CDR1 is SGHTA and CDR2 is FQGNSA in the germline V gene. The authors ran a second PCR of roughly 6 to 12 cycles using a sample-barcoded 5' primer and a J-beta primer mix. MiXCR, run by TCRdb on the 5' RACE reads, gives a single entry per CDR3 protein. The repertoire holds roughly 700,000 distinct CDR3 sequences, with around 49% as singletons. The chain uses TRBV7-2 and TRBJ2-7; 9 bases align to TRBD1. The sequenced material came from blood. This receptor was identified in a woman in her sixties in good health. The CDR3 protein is CASSRGQGNYEQYF. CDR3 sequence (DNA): TGTGCCAGCAGCCGGGGACAGGGTAACTACGAGCAGTACTTC.